What follows describes a single T cell receptor beta chain. These data originate in a study of cytomegalovirus exposure and HLA in healthy donors. Clones were read by immunoSEQ multiplex PCR, and TCRdb kept only the in-frame ones, dropping some. Among 95,000 to 150,000 clones listed, approximately 95% were seen once. The germline CDR1 and CDR2 sequences are SGDLS and YYNGEE. The CDR3 sequence is 17 residues long. Losses at the gene ends were 4 bases for V and 2 bases for J; bases not matched to a gene: 14. Input material: PBMCs. The receptor comes from a man aged 18 to 29 in good health and CMV-seronegative. The chain uses TRBV9 and TRBJ2-7; 8 bases map to TRBD2. CDR3: CASSHGTTSGTTYEQYF. The CDR3 nucleotides are TGTGCCAGCAGCCACGGCACAACTAGCGGAACGACCTACGAGCAGTACTTC.